Reported below is one TCR beta chain. Its cognate antigen is unknown. The source of the sample is a study of shared clonotypes between healthy human individuals. Across the study: Every donor yielded three CD4 naive, three CD4 memory, two CD8 naive and one CD8 memory plate.

Those who donated, Caucasian adults without exception, all lived in Nashville, Tennessee. CDR3 size: 11 residues. Germline V CDR1 and CDR2: SEHNR, FQNEAQ (reference sequence). Deletions cut 5 bases from V and 8 bases from J, with 9 bases between. The table came from immunoSEQ multiplex PCR; TCRdb's copy has only in-frame clones and leaves some out. The data show roughly 640,000 clones, with approximately 79% seen just once and over 1.5% held by the top ten. Study results and limitations: A reduction in generation probabilities was seen for non-shared clonotypes relative to those shared by all four donors.

This sequence originates from a woman aged 30 to 39 in good health. The chain carries TRBV7-9 and TRBJ1-1; D might be TRBD1 (5 bases). The material sequenced was memory CD4+ T cells sorted from blood. The subset is: CD45RA-negative fraction. Here the CDR3 DNA reads TGTGCCAGCAGCCCAGGGACCGAAGCTTTCTTT. It codes for CASSPGTEAFF.